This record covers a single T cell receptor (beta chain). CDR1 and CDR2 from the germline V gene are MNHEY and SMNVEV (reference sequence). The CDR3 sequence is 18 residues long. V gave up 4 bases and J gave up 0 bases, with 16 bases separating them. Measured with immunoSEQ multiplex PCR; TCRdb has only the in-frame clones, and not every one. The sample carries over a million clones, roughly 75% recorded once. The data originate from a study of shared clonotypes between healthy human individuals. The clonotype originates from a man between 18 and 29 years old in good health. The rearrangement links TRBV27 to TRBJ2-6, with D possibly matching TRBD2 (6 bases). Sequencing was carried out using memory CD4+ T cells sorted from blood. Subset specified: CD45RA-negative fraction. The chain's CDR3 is CASSSKKGLRSGANVLTF. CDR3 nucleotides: TGTGCCAGCAGTTCGAAAAAGGGACTTCGCTCTGGGGCCAACGTCCTGACTTTC.